The sequence of this T cell receptor beta chain was determined in a study of graft-versus-host responses after intestinal transplantation. Per the germline V gene, CDR1 is LNHNV and CDR2 is YYDKDF (reference sequence). CDR3 length: 16 residues. The J segment lost 4 bases and the V segment lost 1 base, leaving 5 bases of the junction unmatched. As for this clone: Antigen unknown.

TCRdb's table, derived via immunoSEQ multiplex PCR, lists solely in-frame clones and lacks some. In the table there are about 130,000 clones, over 90% of which are singletons. Study results and limitations: Recipient-marrow GvH clones were detected, some having first appeared in ileum or blood. Researchers found peak circulating GvH clone levels linked to early post-transplant HvG declines.

The material sequenced was unstimulated CD4+ T cells sorted from spleen or lymph node cells, taken before intestinal transplant. The receptor was isolated from a human donor who received an intestinal transplant. This chain uses TRBV15 with TRBJ2-1, with 9 bases identical to TRBD2. The CDR3: CATSRGIAGAYNEQFF. CDR3 DNA sequence: TGTGCCACCAGCAGAGGAATAGCGGGGGCGTACAATGAGCAGTTCTTC.